The 12 T cell receptor beta chains presented below share a single source sample, sequenced in a study of regulatory T cells in long-lasting Graves disease. As for time point: newly diagnosed GD, antithyroid drugs for less than 3 months. Preparation of the TCR library used RNA extracted from PBMCs. Building of the TCR beta libraries involved iRepertoire HTBI primers and Arm-PCR of CDR3 regions. A single record per CDR3 protein comes from TCRdb applying MiXCR to the multiplex PCR reads. The table shows 400,000 to 450,000 distinct CDR3 sequences, with about 16% occurring only once. The same sample was also studied in work on T cells in Graves' hyperthyroidism and ophthalmopathy.

This material consisted of peripheral blood mononuclear cells (PBMCs), taken at new diagnosis, from a patient treated with antithyroid drugs. The receptor set was obtained from a woman in her thirties with Graves disease.

In its sample, this clonotype was seen a few times. The J gene is TRBJ1-5, the V gene TRBV19; D gene unclear. The ends were cut back, 3 bases at V and 6 bases at J, with 9 bases in the middle. This CDR3 has 13 amino acids. Germline CDR1 LNHDA, CDR2 SQIVND (reference sequence). The CDR3 DNA sequence: TGTGCCAGTAGTATCCACAGTACTCAGCCCCAGCATTTT. Its protein is CASSIHSTQPQHF. Combining the CDR3 with reference TRBV19 and TRBJ1-5 gives the whole variable domain DGGITQSPKYLFRKEGQNVTLSCEQNLNHDAMYWYRQDPGQGLRLIYYSQIVNDFQKGDIAEGYSVSREKKESFPLTVTSAQKNPTAFYLCASSIHSTQPQHFGDGTRLSIL.

Ten or more counts support this clonotype. This chain's CDR3 is CASRGPPSYNEQFF. CDR3 coding DNA: TGTGCCAGCAGGGGACCCCCCTCCTACAATGAGCAGTTCTTC. This chain joins TRBV6-1 and TRBJ2-1, with D possibly called TRBD1 or TRBD2 (5 bases each). This CDR3 spans 14 amino acids. V lost 6 bases, J lost 0 bases, and 9 bases lay in between. Germline values: CDR1 MNHNS, CDR2 SASEGT.

This clonotype was seen repeatedly, ten times or more. The genes are TRBV20-1 and TRBJ1-1; D might be TRBD1 (5 bases). The CDR3 has 13 amino acids. Germline V gives CDR1 DFQATT, CDR2 SNEGSKA (reference sequence). The V end was cut by 5 bases, the J end by 4 bases, with 14 bases between. CDR3 sequence reads: CSAAPGGGTEAFF. The CDR3 bases are TGCAGTGCTGCACCTGGGGGGGGCACTGAAGCTTTCTTT.

A few counts support this clonotype. The chain uses TRBV28 and TRBJ2-3, with 13 nucleotides matching TRBD2. CDR1 and CDR2 (germline): MDHEN, SYDVKM. The CDR3 has 15 amino acids. V trimming: 7 bases; J trimming: 5 bases; junction bases outside the gene matches: 6. The CDR3 DNA follows: TGTGCCAGCACCGCTGGACTAGCGGGAGAAGATACGCAGTATTTT. Translated, it gives CASTAGLAGEDTQYF.

Many counts were recorded for this clonotype. The V call is TRBV5-1, the J call TRBJ1-1; the D gene is possibly TRBD1 (6 bases). V was trimmed by 3 bases and J by 4 bases, leaving 10 bases between them. This CDR3 spans 13 amino acids. CDR1 SGHRS and CDR2 YFSETQ come from the germline V gene. CDR3 sequence: CASSYQQGTEAFF. The CDR3 DNA reads TGCGCCAGCAGCTACCAACAGGGCACTGAAGCTTTCTTT.

The DNA for the CDR3 is TGTGCCAGCAATGGGGACAGTTTCCCCTACGAGCAGTACTTC. Amino acid sequence: CASNGDSFPYEQYF. The J gene is TRBJ2-7, the V gene TRBV7-9, with TRBD1 identical over 7 bases. Germline CDR1 is SEHNR and CDR2 is FQNEAQ (reference sequence). V trimming: 7 bases; J trimming: 2 bases; junction bases outside the gene matches: 8. CDR3 size: 14 residues.

The V gene is TRBV30, the J gene TRBJ1-5; TRBD1 might be the D (5 bases). V lost 2 bases to trimming and J lost 6 bases, with 11 bases between them. The CDR3 runs to 13 residues. Germline V gene data show CDR1 as GTSNPN and CDR2 as SVGIG (reference sequence). CDR3 sequence: CAWSPGGGQPQHF. The CDR3 DNA follows: TGTGCCTGGAGTCCCGGGGGAGGTCAGCCCCAGCATTTT. Together with reference TRBV30 and TRBJ1-5, the CDR3 gives the full variable domain: SQTIHQWPATLVQPVGSPLSLECTVEGTSNPNLYWYRQAAGRGLQLLFYSVGIGQISSEVPQNLSASRPQDRQFILSSKKLLLSDSGFYLCAWSPGGGQPQHFGDGTRLSIL.

The sample holds many counts of this clonotype. The rearrangement uses TRBV29-1 and TRBJ2-7; TRBD1 matches 8 bases. Germline V gives CDR1 SQVTM, CDR2 ANQGSEA. There are 12 residues in the CDR3. V lost 6 bases to trimming and J lost 7 bases; unmatched junction nucleotides: 8. The CDR3 here is CSVSTGVAEQYF. In DNA, the CDR3 is TGCAGCGTCTCGACAGGGGTGGCTGAGCAGTACTTC.

This clonotype was seen many times. This chain uses TRBV18 with TRBJ2-1, with D possibly matching TRBD1 (6 bases). CDR1 is KGHSH, CDR2 LQKENI, per germline. With 6 bases removed from V and 1 base from J, the gap between germline ends came to 10 bases. The CDR3 is 14 residues long. CDR3 DNA: TGTGCCAGCTCGCGCGACAGGTCCTACAATGAGCAGTTCTTC. Translated, it gives CASSRDRSYNEQFF. The full variable domain, rest sourced from reference TRBV18 and TRBJ2-1, is NAGVMQNPRHLVRRRGQEARLRCSPMKGHSHVYWYRQLPEEGLKFMVYLQKENIIDESGMPKERFSAEFPKEGPSILRIQQVVRGDSAAYFCASSRDRSYNEQFFGPGTRLTVL.

The rearrangement links TRBV20-1 to TRBJ1-3; D unclear. The germline V gene encodes CDR1 DFQATT and CDR2 SNEGSKA (reference sequence). CDR3 length equals 11 residues. Trimming took off 6 bases at V and 0 bases at J, with 3 bases between the two ends. CDR3 DNA sequence: TGCAGTGCCCCCTCTGGAAACACCATATATTTT. Amino acid sequence: CSAPSGNTIYF.

The table lists this clonotype with a few counts. This sequence joins TRBV20-1 and TRBJ1-1; the match to TRBD1 covers 7 bases. The CDR3 extends over 15 amino acids. The V gene's germline CDR1 is DFQATT and CDR2 SNEGSKA (reference sequence). Trimming removed 6 bases from V and 1 base from J; junction bases left unmatched: 11. The CDR3 loop reads CSARYSGGANTEAFF. The CDR3 DNA is TGCAGTGCAAGATACTCAGGGGGAGCGAACACTGAAGCTTTCTTT.

The chain couples TRBV12-3 or TRBV12-4 to TRBJ2-4, with TRBD2 identical over 12 bases. V shed 7 bases, J shed 3 bases, and the junction held 7 bases outside the gene matches. The CDR3 has 16 residues. The CDR3 bases are TGTGCCAGCATCCCGACTAGCGGGAGTGGCAAAAACATTCAGTACTTC. Translation gives CASIPTSGSGKNIQYF.